This TCR beta chain was profiled in a study of shared clonotypes between healthy human individuals. Across the study: The composition of the donors was a couple of women and a few men aged 18 to 49. General study points: Naive subsets generally exceeded memory subsets in estimated richness. Relative to clonotypes present in all four donors, those not shared had lower generation probabilities.

Positive CCR7 selection of CD45RO-negative cells yielded the naive CD8 cells, and terminally differentiated effector memory CD45RA+ cells were excluded. Healthy and HIV-negative, the adult donors had no recent acute infections or vaccinations. Details on this clone: Its antigen is not identified.

The CDR3 is made up of 15 amino acids. The V end lost 2 bases, the J end lost 4 bases, and 14 bases lay between the germline ends. From germline, CDR1 is MNHNY and CDR2 SVGAGI (reference sequence). Method: immunoSEQ multiplex PCR; TCRdb's copy keeps in-frame clones and lacks some. The sample shows approximately 840,000 clones, around 96% of them seen only once. This rearrangement joins TRBV6-6 to TRBJ2-5; TRBD2 is a possible D gene (6 bases). The sequence was obtained from a man aged 25 to 40 in good health. Sequencing input: naive CD8+ T cells sorted from blood. In DNA, the CDR3 is TGTGCCAGCAGTTACACATCGGGAGAAACAGAGACCCAGTACTTC. It specifies CASSYTSGETETQYF.